A selection of T cell receptor beta chains follows, all from one sample in a study of Tregs in tolerant kidney transplant recipients. The repertoire was sequenced with immunoSEQ multiplex PCR; TCRdb's copy has only in-frame clones and lacks some. The sample holds some 57,000 clones, approximately 91% seen once. Specimen: CD8+ T cells from blood (PBMCs), collected 24 months after the transplant. All receptors derive from a human patient who received a combined kidney and bone marrow transplant. These T cells may partly come from the graft donor. The conserved cysteine and the conserved F or W are not part of the CDR3 here. Fields, in order: J gene, V gene, CDR3 protein.

>TRBJ2-6|TRBV13
AARESSRSGANVLT
>TRBJ1-2|TRBV7-2
ASSLSSLGPYYGYT
>TRBJ1-1|TRBV14
ASSLGDRGNTEAF
>TRBJ2-5|TRBV11-2
ASSLMGRETQY
>TRBJ2-1|TRBV7-9
ASSFFLDEQF
>TRBJ2-2|TRBV29-1
SVEGQNTGELF
>TRBJ2-3|TRBV5-6
ASSSPLQGFTDTQY
>TRBJ2-5|TRBV11-2
ASSLEHRGEETQY
>TRBJ1-1|TRBV27
ASSRQGANTEAF
>TRBJ1-1|TRBV29-1
SVYAGTANTEAF
>TRBJ2-7|TRBV5-1
ASSVDIFGNEQY
>TRBJ2-5|TRBV2
ASCTWWATEETQY
>TRBJ2-1|TRBV27
ASTQTGGFNEQF
>TRBJ2-1|TRBV19
ASSIVTGYEQF
>TRBJ2-1|TRBV19
ASSQGQGWNEQF
>TRBJ2-7|TRBV28
ASSLLRQGLPYEQY
>TRBJ1-1|TRBV19
ASISGLVRGREGTEAF
>TRBJ2-1|TRBV4-2
ASSHVAGGNNEQF
>TRBJ2-7|TRBV11-2
ASSLAGQGFYEQY
>TRBJ2-7|TRBV19
ASSQKDIADEQY
>TRBJ2-2|TRBV9
AGQEGHTGELF
>TRBJ1-2|TRBV7-9
ASSSPQGGTGDGYT
>TRBJ2-1|TRBV7-6
ASSFIGAEQF
>TRBJ2-7|TRBV4-3
ASSQEPHPGGLNEQY
>TRBJ2-7|TRBV6-5
ASSYSRTAVREQY
>TRBJ2-3|TRBV15
ATSETSDTDTQY
>TRBJ2-1|TRBV4-1
ASSQTTSGTFSDEQF
>TRBJ2-3|TRBV7-3
ASSPTGGTDTQY